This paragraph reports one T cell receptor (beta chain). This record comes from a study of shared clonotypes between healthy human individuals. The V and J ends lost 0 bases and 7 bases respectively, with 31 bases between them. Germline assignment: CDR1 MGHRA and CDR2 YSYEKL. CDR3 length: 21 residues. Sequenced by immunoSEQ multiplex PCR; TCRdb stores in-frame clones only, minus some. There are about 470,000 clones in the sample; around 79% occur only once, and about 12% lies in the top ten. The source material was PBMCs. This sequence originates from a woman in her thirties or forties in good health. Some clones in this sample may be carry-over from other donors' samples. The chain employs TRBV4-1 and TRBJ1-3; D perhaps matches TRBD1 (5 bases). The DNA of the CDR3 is TGCGCCAGCAGCCAAGATCTTGCGGGGGATGAGCTGATCCACATGCGGAACACCATATATTTT. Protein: CASSQDLAGDELIHMRNTIYF.